One and the same sample provided the 3 T cell receptor beta chains below, sequenced in a study of response to subunit inactivated influenza vaccine. MiXCR, applied by TCRdb to the RT-PCR reads, yields one record per CDR3 protein. The repertoire has some 500,000 distinct CDR3 sequences, 10% to 15% of them found once; the top ten carry around 14%. Sequencing was performed on PBMCs from blood, taken roughly 48 days after vaccination. These TCRs come from a man in his fifties or sixties who received an inactivated influenza vaccine.

The DNA for the CDR3 is TGTGCCATCAGGGGGGGACAGTCCTACGAGCAGTACTTC. Protein sequence: CAIRGGQSYEQYF. The genes are TRBV10-3 and TRBJ2-7; weak D call: TRBD1 (7 bases). The CDR3 has 13 amino acids. V dropped 6 bases and J dropped 1 base, with 10 bases sitting between them. Germline V gene data show CDR1 as ENHRY and CDR2 as SYGVKD.

This clonotype was seen a handful of times. This rearrangement joins TRBV6-1 to TRBJ2-1; D call uncertain. CDR3 length equals 15 residues. V was shortened by 6 bases and J by 1 base, with 13 bases between the two germline ends. Looked up from germline, CDR1 is MNHNS and CDR2 is SASEGT. CDR3 in DNA: TGTGCCAGCAGCTCCGGCCCTAGGTCCTACAATGAGCAGTTCTTC. Protein sequence: CASSSGPRSYNEQFF.

A few counts support this clonotype. The chain is built from TRBV6-2 or TRBV6-3 and TRBJ1-6; unclear D gene. Trimming cost V 4 bases and J 7 bases, with 17 bases left between them. CDR1 and CDR2 from the germline V gene are MNHEY and SVGEGT. CDR3 size: 16 residues. The CDR3 sequence: CASSFFIGNPNSPLHF. In DNA form, the CDR3 reads TGTGCCAGCAGTTTTTTCATCGGGAACCCGAATTCACCCCTCCACTTT.